Shown below are 20 T cell receptor beta chains from a single sample sequenced in a study of shared clonotypes between healthy human individuals. Generated by immunoSEQ multiplex PCR, the TCRdb table keeps only in-frame clones and is missing some. The table records some 1.1 million clones, approximately 80% of them present only once. Material for sequencing was memory CD4+ T cells from PBMCs. Subset meaning: CD45RA-negative fraction. The receptors come from a man younger than 35 in good health. Some clones in this sample may be carry-over from other donors' samples.

The chain links TRBV7-2 to TRBJ1-5; 9 bases are a match to TRBD1. The CDR3 totals 16 residues. CDR1 and CDR2 (germline): SGHTA, FQGNSA. Losses at the gene ends were 11 bases for V and 7 bases for J; bases not matched to a gene: 18. This CDR3 is CAPCQDPGQGGQPQHF. The CDR3 DNA reads TGTGCCCCATGCCAAGACCCGGGACAGGGTGGACAGCCCCAGCATTTT. Full variable domain (remainder filled in from reference TRBV7-2 and TRBJ1-5): GAGVSQSPSNKVTEKGKDVELRCDPISGHTALYWYRQSLGQGLEFLIYFQGNSAPDKSGLPSDRFSAERTGGSVSTLTIQRTQQEDSAVYLCAPCQDPGQGGQPQHFGDGTRLSIL.

J is TRBJ2-2 and V is TRBV30, with no clear D. CDR1 is GTSNPN and CDR2 is SVGIG in the germline V gene (reference sequence). The CDR3 extends over 15 amino acids. Trimming pared 4 bases from V and 4 bases from J, leaving 16 bases between. The CDR3 region is CAWKAPATLTGELFF. The CDR3 bases are TGTGCCTGGAAGGCCCCGGCAACTCTCACCGGGGAGCTGTTTTTT.

The chain couples TRBV7-8 to TRBJ1-2; a weak D match, TRBD1 (5 bases). The CDR3 runs to 15 residues. Germline CDR1 and CDR2: SGHVS and FQNEAQ. The ends were cut back, 3 bases at V and 0 bases at J, with 11 bases in the middle. CDR3 residues: CASSLREGSNYGYTF. CDR3 DNA sequence: TGTGCCAGCAGCTTGCGTGAGGGGTCTAACTATGGCTACACCTTC.

V and J are TRBV7-7 and TRBJ2-7; D is ambiguous. The germline V gene has CDR1 SSHAT and CDR2 FNYEAQ (reference sequence). The V end lost 7 bases, the J end lost 3 bases, and 22 bases lay between the germline ends. The CDR3 sequence is 16 residues long. CDR3 sequence: CASTTFPPAPRYEQYF. CDR3 nucleotide sequence: TGTGCCAGCACCACCTTTCCCCCCGCGCCCCGCTACGAGCAGTACTTC.

This clone was counted ten times or more. This chain joins TRBV28 and TRBJ1-4; TRBD1 might be the D (6 bases). The CDR3 loop spans 13 amino acids. V lost 3 bases, J lost 10 bases, and 12 bases lay in between. CDR1 is MDHEN and CDR2 is SYDVKM in the germline V gene. DNA of the CDR3: TGTGCCAGCAGTTTTGGGGGGCTCAGAAAACTGTTTTTT. Amino acids: CASSFGGLRKLFF.

V gene TRBV9 combines with J gene TRBJ1-2, with 9 bases fitting TRBD1. V lost 7 bases, J lost 7 bases, and 11 bases stayed unmatched. Germline-derived CDR1 and CDR2 are SGDLS and YYNGEE. The CDR3 consists of 14 residues. CDR3 sequence: CASRPGQGEIGYTF. The CDR3 bases are TGTGCCAGCCGACCGGGACAGGGAGAGATTGGCTACACCTTC. Based on the CDR3 plus reference TRBV9 and TRBJ1-2, the full variable domain is DSGVTQTPKHLITATGQRVTLRCSPRSGDLSVYWYQQSLDQGLQFLIQYYNGEERAKGNILERFSAQQFPDLHSELNLSSLELGDSALYFCASRPGQGEIGYTFGSGTRLTVV.

The chain employs TRBV4-1 and TRBJ1-6, with D perhaps matching TRBD1 (5 bases). V gave up 3 bases and J gave up 2 bases, with 14 bases separating them. Germline lookup yields CDR1 MGHRA and CDR2 YSYEKL. CDR3 length: 17 residues. The CDR3 DNA sequence: TGCGCCAGCAGCCAGCCCAGGGTGAACACCTATAATTCACCCCTCCACTTT. Translation gives CASSQPRVNTYNSPLHF.

The chain recombines TRBV6-6 with TRBJ2-3, with D possibly matching TRBD2 (5 bases). The germline V gene has CDR1 MNHNY and CDR2 SVGAGI (reference sequence). Trimming pared 4 bases from V and 0 bases from J, leaving 8 bases between. The CDR3 sequence is 14 residues long. This CDR3 is CASSSTGSTDTQYF. Here the CDR3 DNA reads TGTGCCAGCAGTTCCACGGGGAGCACAGATACGCAGTATTTT.

This clone appeared a single time. This chain links TRBV2 with TRBJ2-1, with D uncertain. The CDR3 spans 11 residues. V was cut by 5 bases and J by 15 bases, with 14 bases left in between. Germline-derived CDR1 and CDR2 are SNHLY and FYNNEI. CDR3 region: CASSFSKGSFF. Written as DNA, the CDR3 is TGTGCCAGCAGTTTTAGTAAAGGGTCGTTCTTC.

V gene TRBV9 combines with J gene TRBJ2-5; D is unclear. Germline CDR1 SGDLS, CDR2 YYNGEE. The CDR3 extends over 13 amino acids. The V gene lost 0 bases and the J gene lost 4 bases, with 7 bases spanning the gap. The CDR3 sequence is CASSVGTSETQYF. The DNA for the CDR3 is TGTGCCAGCAGCGTAGGAACTTCAGAGACCCAGTACTTC. The full variable domain, its missing parts supplied by reference TRBV9 and TRBJ2-5, is DSGVTQTPKHLITATGQRVTLRCSPRSGDLSVYWYQQSLDQGLQFLIQYYNGEERAKGNILERFSAQQFPDLHSELNLSSLELGDSALYFCASSVGTSETQYFGPGTRLLVL.

This sequence joins TRBV18 and TRBJ1-2, with 8 bases aligning to TRBD1. The germline V gene encodes CDR1 KGHSH and CDR2 LQKENI. The CDR3 runs 15 residues. The V gene end was trimmed by 3 bases and the J gene end by 0 bases; junction bases not matched to a gene: 3. CDR3 sequence: CASSPGTGTNYGYTF. The CDR3 DNA is TGTGCCAGCTCACCCGGGACAGGTACTAACTATGGCTACACCTTC. Full variable domain (rest looked up from reference TRBV18 and TRBJ1-2): NAGVMQNPRHLVRRRGQEARLRCSPMKGHSHVYWYRQLPEEGLKFMVYLQKENIIDESGMPKERFSAEFPKEGPSILRIQQVVRGDSAAYFCASSPGTGTNYGYTFGSGTRLTVV.

This clone was found a few times. V and J are TRBV5-1 and TRBJ1-1; a possible D gene is TRBD1 (6 bases). CDR3 size: 13 residues. Trimming removed 1 base from V and 7 bases from J, with 11 bases in between. Germline lookup yields CDR1 SGHRS and CDR2 YFSETQ. The CDR3 region is CASSLCQGCEAFF. Here the CDR3 DNA reads TGCGCCAGCAGCTTGTGTCAGGGGTGTGAAGCTTTCTTT.

The chain combines TRBV5-1 with TRBJ2-7, with a weak D call TRBD2 (6 bases). The CDR3 runs to 14 residues. V was clipped by 4 bases and J by 7 bases, with 18 bases between them. Germline lookup yields CDR1 SGHRS and CDR2 YFSETQ. The CDR3 region has the DNA TGCGCCAGCAGCCCGGGACCGACGACTAGGGAGCAGTACTTC. Translated: CASSPGPTTREQYF.

The rearrangement links TRBV6-5 to TRBJ2-5; 8 bases line up with TRBD2. The CDR3 length is 14 residues. V was clipped by 6 bases and J by 4 bases; unmatched bases: 7. Germline CDR1 is MNHEY and CDR2 is SVGAGI. CDR3 loop: CASRTPGGRETQYF. The CDR3 nucleotides read TGTGCCAGCAGGACACCGGGGGGGCGAGAGACCCAGTACTTC.

This clone was found a few times. The chain is built from TRBV7-3 and TRBJ2-5; the match to TRBD1 covers 10 bases. The V gene's germline CDR1 is SGHTA and CDR2 FQGTGA. Losses at the gene ends were 5 bases for V and 5 bases for J; bases not matched to a gene: 14. The CDR3 contains 17 residues. CDR3 coding DNA: TGTGCCAGCAGCCCCAGGGGAGGGACAGGGGTTCGGGAGACCCAGTACTTC. Translation gives CASSPRGGTGVRETQYF.

The table lists this clone with a few counts. V gene TRBV5-8 combines with J gene TRBJ2-7; D is unclear. CDR1 and CDR2 from the germline V gene are SGHTS and YDEGEE. V was trimmed by 0 bases and J by 2 bases, leaving 15 bases between them. The CDR3 sequence is 16 residues long. This chain's CDR3 is CASSLAVRTETYEQYF. The CDR3 nucleotides are TGTGCCAGCAGCTTGGCTGTCAGGACGGAGACCTACGAGCAGTACTTC.

The chain couples TRBV28 to TRBJ1-2, with D possibly matching TRBD1 (5 bases). V was shortened by 4 bases and J by 8 bases, with 20 bases between the two germline ends. The CDR3 loop spans 15 amino acids. Germline assignment: CDR1 MDHEN and CDR2 SYDVKM. CDR3 bases: TGTGCCAGCAGTTCACCGGGACCCGGAAGGAGAGGCTACACCTTC. Protein sequence: CASSSPGPGRRGYTF.

The chain carries TRBV5-1 and TRBJ2-5, with 11 bases identical to TRBD2. This CDR3 contains 16 residues. Germline CDR1 and CDR2: SGHRS and YFSETQ. V lost 4 bases and J lost 5; bases outside the gene matches: 10. CDR3 in amino acids: CASSGGTSGGGETQYF. In DNA, the CDR3 is TGCGCCAGCAGCGGTGGGACTAGCGGAGGGGGGGAGACCCAGTACTTC.

The chain links TRBV28 to TRBJ2-1; D is unclear. This CDR3 is 12 amino acids long. Germline V gene data show CDR1 as MDHEN and CDR2 as SYDVKM. Trimming took off 2 bases at V and 7 bases at J, with 6 bases between the two ends. The DNA of the CDR3 is TGTGCCAGCAGTTTAATAAAGAATGAGCAGTTCTTC. It is translated as CASSLIKNEQFF.

The V and J genes are TRBV7-7 and TRBJ2-3, with 9 bases aligning to TRBD2. The V segment lost 1 base and the J segment 3 bases; nucleotides outside the gene matches: 8. This CDR3 has 17 residues. The germline V gene has CDR1 SSHAT and CDR2 FNYEAQ (reference sequence). CDR3 residues: CASSLEEIAGATDTQYF. In DNA form, the CDR3 reads TGTGCCAGCAGCTTAGAAGAGATAGCGGGAGCGACAGATACGCAGTATTTT.